This T cell receptor beta chain comes out of a study of blood T cell repertoires in COVID-19. Study in general: T cells, B-cell-depleted T cells, or PBMCs supplied cDNA or gDNA.

This CDR3 spans 14 amino acids. Germline CDR1 KGHSH, CDR2 LQKENI. Trimming shortened V by 1 base and J by 5 bases, and 9 bases separated the two germline ends. Assay: immunoSEQ multiplex PCR; the TCRdb copy retains only in-frame clones and omits some. Of 250,000 to 350,000 clones detected, approximately 88% appear once; the ten largest clones hold about 5.5%. The rearrangement joins TRBV18 to TRBJ2-1; D may be TRBD1 (5 bases). This sequence originates from a woman in her 40s who had recovered from COVID-19. Sequencing was performed on PBMCs or T cells enriched from blood (not recorded which). The CDR3 region has the DNA TGTGCCAGCTCACCACTAGAACAGGACAATGAGCAGTTCTTC. Its translation: CASSPLEQDNEQFF.